This T cell receptor (beta chain) appears in the sequencing data of a study of tumor and adjacent non-tumor tissue in lung cancer. For the study at large: Histology: 12 adenocarcinoma, a couple of squamous cell carcinoma, 1 small cell lung cancer. Aged roughly 31 to 76 years, patients included about 11 men and 4 to 6 women with stage I to III disease.

This clonotype was seen a handful of times. The template was RNA from unsorted bulk tissue. The normal lung tissue was taken more than 3 cm from the tumor edge. The library came from three nested PCR rounds adapted from ARM-PCR protocols. MiXCR, applied by TCRdb to the multiplex PCR reads, yields one record per CDR3 protein. In the table there are approximately 100,000 distinct CDR3 sequences, 60% to 70% of which are singletons. CDR1 is MNHEY, CDR2 SVGAGI, per germline. The ends were cut back, 3 bases at V and 5 bases at J, with 14 bases in the middle. CDR3 length equals 14 residues. The sequenced material came from distant non-tumor lung tissue. The chain couples TRBV6-5 to TRBJ2-7, with D tentatively TRBD2 (6 bases). The sequence came from a man aged 55 to 70 with non-small cell lung cancer. The CDR3 loop is CASSYHGGAHEQYF. In DNA, the CDR3 is TGTGCCAGCAGTTATCACGGGGGAGCCCACGAGCAGTACTTC.